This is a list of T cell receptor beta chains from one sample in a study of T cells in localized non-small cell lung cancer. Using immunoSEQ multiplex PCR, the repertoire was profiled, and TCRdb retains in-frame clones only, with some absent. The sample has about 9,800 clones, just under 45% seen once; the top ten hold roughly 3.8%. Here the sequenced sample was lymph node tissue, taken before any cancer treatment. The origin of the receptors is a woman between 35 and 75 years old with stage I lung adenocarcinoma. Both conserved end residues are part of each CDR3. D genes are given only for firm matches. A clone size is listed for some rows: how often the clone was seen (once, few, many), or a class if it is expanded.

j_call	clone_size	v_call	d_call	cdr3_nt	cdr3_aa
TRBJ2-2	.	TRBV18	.	TGTGCCAGCTCATCCGACATAACCGGGGAGCTGTTTTTT	CASSSDITGELFF
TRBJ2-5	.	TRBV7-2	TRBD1	TGTGCCAGCAGCTCTTTTCCTGGGACAGGGGTCGAGACCCAGTACTTC	CASSSFPGTGVETQYF
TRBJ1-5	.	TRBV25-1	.	TGTGCCAGCAGTGAACCGGGGGAGGTACAGCCCCAGCATTTT	CASSEPGEVQPQHF
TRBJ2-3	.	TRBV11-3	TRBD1	TGTGCCAGCAGCTCTCCTCCGGGACAGGGGGCACCCGCACACACAGATACGCAGTATTTT	CASSSPPGQGAPAHTDTQYF
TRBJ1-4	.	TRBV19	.	TGTGCCAGTAGTATGACAGGAAAACTGTTTTTT	CASSMTGKLFF
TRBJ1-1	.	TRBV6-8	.	TGTGCCAGCCCTAGGACAGACAACACTGAAGCTTTCTTT	CASPRTDNTEAFF
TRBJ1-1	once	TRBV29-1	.	TGCAGCGGTTCGTCGGCATTACCGAACACTGAAGCTTTCTTT	CSGSSALPNTEAFF
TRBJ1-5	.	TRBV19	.	TGTGCCAGTAGTATTTTCTCCGCATATAGCAATCAGCCCCAGCATTTT	CASSIFSAYSNQPQHF
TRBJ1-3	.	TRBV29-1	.	TGCAGCGTTGAATCCAGCTCTGGAAACACCATATATTTT	CSVESSSGNTIYF
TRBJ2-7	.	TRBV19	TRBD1	TGTGCCAGTAGTCAGGGGACAGTCGGTTACGAGCAGTACTTC	CASSQGTVGYEQYF
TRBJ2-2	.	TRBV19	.	TGTGCCAGTAGTCCAGGGCGCACCGGGGAGCTGTTTTTT	CASSPGRTGELFF
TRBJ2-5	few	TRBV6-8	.	TGTGCCAGCAGTTCCATTCGCTGGGGGAAAGGTGAGGCCCAGTACTTC	CASSSIRWGKGEAQYF
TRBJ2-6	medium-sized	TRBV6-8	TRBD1	TGTGCCGGACAGGGGGAAGGGGCTGGGGCCAACGTCCTGACTTTC	CAGQGEGAGANVLTF
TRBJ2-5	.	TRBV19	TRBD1	TGTGCCAGTAGCCCTACTGGACAGGCCGGACAAGAGACCCAGTACTTC	CASSPTGQAGQETQYF
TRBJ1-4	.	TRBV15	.	TGTGCCACCAGCAGAGATAAGGGGACGCGGGGTGAAAAACTGTTTTTT	CATSRDKGTRGEKLFF
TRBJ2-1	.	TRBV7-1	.	TGTGCCAGCAGCTTAGATCCGACTAGTTACAATGAGCAGTTCTTC	CASSLDPTSYNEQFF
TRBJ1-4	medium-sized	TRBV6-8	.	TGTGCCAGCAGCCCACTCATAGTAGGTAATGAAAAACTGTTTTTT	CASSPLIVGNEKLFF
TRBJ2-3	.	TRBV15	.	TGTGCCACCAGCAGGGGAATAGATCAGGATACGCAGTATTTT	CATSRGIDQDTQYF
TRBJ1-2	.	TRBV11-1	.	TGTGCCAGCAGCTTGGCGTCTCGGGAAGCTAACTATGGCTACACCTTC	CASSLASREANYGYTF
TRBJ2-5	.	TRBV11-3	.	TGTGCCAGCAGCTTAATCCCGGGGGCAGGAGAGACCCAGTACTTC	CASSLIPGAGETQYF
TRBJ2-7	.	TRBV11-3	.	TGTGCCAGCAGAGGACAGCTACCTTCTCCCTACGAGCAGTACTTC	CASRGQLPSPYEQYF
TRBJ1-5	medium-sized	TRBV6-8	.	TGTGCCACTATAGTAGGACACATCAATCAGCCCCAGCATTTT	CATIVGHINQPQHF
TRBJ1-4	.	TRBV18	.	TGTGCCAGCTCACCCGGGGGTGTTGAAAAACTGTTTTTT	CASSPGGVEKLFF